The present TCR beta chain was sequenced within a study of cytomegalovirus exposure and HLA in healthy donors. Points from the study as a whole: Later analysis identified several of the most significant clusters that appeared linked to common viral pathogens. According to an earlier analysis, most TCR beta V segments yielded productive rearrangements about 87% or about 30% of the time.

The CDR3 spans 15 residues. V gave up 8 bases and J gave up 5 bases; unmatched junction bases: 10. The germline gives CDR1 SGDLS, CDR2 YYNGEE. With respect to this clone: Its antigen is unknown.

The PCR had 60 Vbeta and 13 Jbeta primers. Libraries were prepared by immunoSEQ multiplex PCR; TCRdb keeps only in-frame clonotypes and omits some of them. Among about 140,000 clones, about 80% were seen once, and the ten largest hold more than 4%. The sequence came from a man aged 35 to 55 in good health and CMV-seropositive. Sequenced material: PBMCs. The chain joins TRBV9 to TRBJ2-1, with 10 bases matching TRBD2. Here the CDR3 DNA reads TGTGCCAGTGCGGGTAGCGGGGGGTCTCACAATGAGCAGTTCTTC. It codes for CASAGSGGSHNEQFF. Full variable domain (rest looked up from reference TRBV9 and TRBJ2-1): DSGVTQTPKHLITATGQRVTLRCSPRSGDLSVYWYQQSLDQGLQFLIQYYNGEERAKGNILERFSAQQFPDLHSELNLSSLELGDSALYFCASAGSGGSHNEQFFGPGTRLTVL.